Presented here are 13 T cell receptor beta chains from one specimen sequenced in a study of T-cell reconstitution after alpha-beta-depleted transplantation in children (dated by TCRdb to 2016 to 2018). The method was PCR. Sequenced on an Illumina HiSeq 2500. Molecular barcoding was employed in the preparation of TCR libraries, with unique molecular identifiers being used to normalize TCRbeta repertoire quantification. The public sequencing data were trimmed at Q25 with fastp and processed into clonotypes with MiXCR by TCRdb, which kept only in-frame beta chains. Rows with a matching CDR3 protein are joined into one entry that keeps the most common DNA and genes. This sample has some 550,000 distinct CDR3 sequences in its table, and approximately 22% of those were observed once. The leading ten clones occupy over 12% of the sample. The label giving this sample's treatment or condition can be read as: allogeneic hematopoietic cell transplantation with graft depleted of TCRalphabeta T cells and CD19 B cells.

The specimen comprised PBMCs, mostly from graft donor cells, sampled 360 days after TCRalphabeta/CD19-depleted stem cell transplant. The receptor source for this set is a boy in the first two years of life who had a stem cell transplant for acute myeloid leukemia, so the T cells may come from the graft donor.

This clonotype was picked up many times. This chain connects TRBV29-1 to TRBJ2-7; D remains unclear. The germline gives CDR1 SQVTM, CDR2 ANQGSEA. The V end was cut by 2 bases, the J end by 6 bases, with 20 bases between. The CDR3 has 15 amino acids. CDR3: CSVEIPPGGLSEQYF. The CDR3 DNA follows: TGCAGCGTTGAAATCCCCCCCGGTGGCCTCTCCGAGCAGTACTTC.

This chain uses TRBV6-5 with TRBJ2-3; D gene ambiguous. CDR1 and CDR2 (germline): MNHEY, SVGAGI. The CDR3 length is 16 residues. Deletions cut 0 bases from V and 3 bases from J, with 13 bases between. Written as DNA, the CDR3 is TGTGCCAGCAGTTACTCGCCCACGAGAGGTACAGATACGCAGTATTTT. It codes for CASSYSPTRGTDTQYF.

The rearrangement links TRBV11-2 to TRBJ2-1; the D gene is possibly TRBD2 (7 bases). The CDR3 totals 17 residues. Trimming took off 2 bases at V and 2 bases at J, with 16 bases between the two ends. Germline CDR1 SGHAT, CDR2 FQNNGV. The CDR3 reads CASSLRGGGGPYNEQFF. DNA for the CDR3: TGTGCCAGCAGCTTAAGGGGTGGGGGGGGCCCCTACAATGAGCAGTTCTTC. Looking up the rest from reference TRBV11-2 and TRBJ2-1 gives the full variable domain: EAGVAQSPRYKIIEKRQSVAFWCNPISGHATLYWYQQILGQGPKLLIQFQNNGVVDDSQLPKDRFSAERLKGVDSTLKIQPAKLEDSAVYLCASSLRGGGGPYNEQFFGPGTRLTVL.

This clonotype was recorded a few times. The genes are TRBV7-2 and TRBJ2-1; the match to TRBD1 covers 11 bases. Trimming took 4 bases from V and 8 from J; bases not matched to a gene: 7. The CDR3 extends over 15 amino acids. The V gene's germline CDR1 is SGHTA and CDR2 FQGNSA. The DNA for the CDR3 is TGTGCCAGCAGCTCCGGGACAGGGGGAGGTGATGAGCAGTTCTTC. This translates into CASSSGTGGGDEQFF.

Ten or more counts support this clonotype. The chain is built from TRBV4-3 and TRBJ2-1, with D possibly TRBD1 on 5 matching bases. The CDR3 has 16 residues. V was shortened by 0 bases and J by 7 bases, with 16 bases between the two germline ends. Germline lookup yields CDR1 LGHNA and CDR2 YSLEER. CDR3 sequence (DNA): TGCGCCAGCAGCCAAGATAGAGCCTTAGGGGAAAATGAGCAGTTCTTC. Translating it yields CASSQDRALGENEQFF.

About this clonotype itself: A much larger clone differs from this one at a single base, so this may be a read error. The chain recombines TRBV7-2 with TRBJ2-3; maybe TRBD2 (7 bases). Germline CDR1 and CDR2: SGHTA and FQGNSA. The CDR3 contains 16 residues. CDR3 region: CASSFRGAGNTDSQYF. The CDR3 nucleotides read TGTGCCAGCAGCTTCAGGGGAGCGGGGAACACAGATTCGCAGTATTTT.

This clonotype has more than one count but fewer than ten. The gene calls are TRBV29-1 and TRBJ1-1, with D maybe TRBD1 (5 bases). The CDR3 sequence is 14 residues long. V lost 4 bases and J lost 1, with 13 bases in between. In germline, CDR1 is SQVTM, CDR2 ANQGSEA. The CDR3 DNA reads TGCAGCGTTGGTGAACGCGGGGCGAACACTGAAGCTTTCTTT. It is translated as CSVGERGANTEAFF.

The chain has TRBV7-9 and TRBJ2-7, with a weak D call TRBD1 (6 bases). The CDR3 sequence is 16 residues long. Trimming removed 3 bases at V and 3 bases at J, with 18 bases between. Germline CDR1 is SEHNR and CDR2 is FQNEAQ (reference sequence). DNA of the CDR3: TGTGCCAGCAGCTTGGCCCCGGACAGAGAAGGCTACGAGCAGTACTTC. Amino acids: CASSLAPDREGYEQYF.

The chain links TRBV10-3 to TRBJ2-3; TRBD2 matches at 9 bases. The CDR3 extends over 15 amino acids. In germline, CDR1 is ENHRY, CDR2 SYGVKD. Trimming at V came to 4 bases and at J to 2 bases, leaving 4 bases not matched to a gene. The CDR3 protein is CAISGSSGATDTQYF. For the CDR3, the DNA is TGTGCCATCAGTGGTTCTAGCGGGGCCACAGATACGCAGTATTTT.

This chain connects TRBV4-1 to TRBJ1-3, with D unclear. The ends were cut back, 1 base at V and 1 base at J, with 14 bases in the middle. Germline V gene lookup returns CDR1 MGHRA and CDR2 YSYEKL. CDR3 length: 17 amino acids. CDR3 loop: CASSQATPPRSGNTIYF. The CDR3 DNA reads TGCGCCAGCAGCCAAGCCACCCCACCGAGATCTGGAAACACCATATATTTT.

V is TRBV20-1 and J is TRBJ2-1, with 7 bases aligning to TRBD2. The CDR3 extends over 16 amino acids. The V gene's germline CDR1 is DFQATT and CDR2 SNEGSKA (reference sequence). V gave up 6 bases and J gave up 0 bases; unmatched junction bases: 11. CDR3 loop: CSANPSGASSYNEQFF. The CDR3 DNA reads TGCAGTGCGAACCCGAGCGGGGCGAGCTCCTACAATGAGCAGTTCTTC.

In its sample, this clonotype was seen many times. The chain has TRBV7-8 and TRBJ2-7; D unresolved. CDR1 and CDR2 (germline): SGHVS, FQNEAQ. The CDR3 is made up of 11 amino acids. Trimming pared 4 bases from V and 7 bases from J, leaving 8 bases between. The CDR3 nucleotides are TGTGCCAGCAGCTCCTTAGGGGAGCAGTACTTC. It encodes CASSSLGEQYF. Drawing the rest from reference TRBV7-8 and TRBJ2-7, the complete variable domain is GAGVSQSPRYKVAKRGQDVALRCDPISGHVSLFWYQQALGQGPEFLTYFQNEAQLDKSGLPSDRFFAERPEGSVSTLKIQRTQQEDSAVYLCASSSLGEQYFGPGTRLTVT.

This clonotype has at least ten counts. The chain uses TRBV6-1 and TRBJ2-3; 9 bases agree with TRBD1. J gave up 2 bases and V 5 bases, and 8 bases lay outside the gene matches. CDR1 MNHNS and CDR2 SASEGT come from the germline V gene. This CDR3 spans 16 amino acids. The CDR3 region is CASSPLGQGTTDTQYF. CDR3 in DNA: TGTGCCAGCAGTCCTCTTGGACAGGGGACCACAGATACGCAGTATTTT.